Described below is a single TCR beta chain sequence and its context. The data were obtained in a study of control samples from healthy donors and cancer patients. The method was immunoSEQ multiplex PCR; TCRdb's version includes in-frame clones alone and lacks a portion of them. The sample yields some 120,000 clones, around nine tenths seen once. CDR3 length: 14 residues. Germline loops: CDR1 SGHNT, CDR2 YYREEE (reference sequence). V gave up 1 base and J gave up 6 bases, with 13 bases separating them. Material: blood. The chain joins TRBV5-4 to TRBJ1-1; D remains unclear. This sequence originates from a young man in good health. CDR3 amino acids: CASSLIRTEAEAFF. The CDR3, as DNA: TGTGCCAGCAGCTTGATACGGACGGAGGCTGAAGCTTTCTTT.